A single sample gave rise to the 28 T cell receptor beta chains below, sequenced in a study of blood T cell repertoires in COVID-19. Libraries were prepared by immunoSEQ multiplex PCR; TCRdb keeps only in-frame clonotypes and omits some of them. The profile shows some 200,000 clones, 90% to 95% of them singletons. Sequenced input: peripheral blood. The source is a man aged 25-45 years with COVID-19, enrolled during active disease.

The rearrangement links TRBV5-1 to TRBJ2-1; 9 bases match TRBD1. V dropped 7 bases and J dropped 0; count of bases not matched to a gene: 8. The CDR3 runs to 16 residues. From germline, CDR1 is SGHRS and CDR2 YFSETQ. Here the CDR3 reads CASYAVGQGSYNEQFF. The DNA of the CDR3 is TGCGCCAGCTATGCCGTGGGACAGGGCTCCTACAATGAGCAGTTCTTC.

The genes are TRBV1 and TRBJ2-7; the table calls TRBD1, which could not be checked here. TRBV1 has pseudogene status. The CDR3 sequence is 15 residues long. DNA of the CDR3: TGCACCAGCAGCCGCCGGACAGGGCCCTCCTACGAGCAGTACTTC. Translation gives CTSSRRTGPSYEQYF.

This clone was seen once. The chain joins TRBV5-5 to TRBJ1-1, with a tentative D call TRBD1 (5 bases). With 5 bases removed from V and 3 bases from J, the gap between germline ends came to 8 bases. Germline V gene data show CDR1 as SGHKS and CDR2 as YYEKEE (reference sequence). This CDR3 contains 12 residues. The DNA for the CDR3 is TGTGCCAGCAGGAAACAGGACACTGAAGCTTTCTTT. Its translation: CASRKQDTEAFF.

This chain links TRBV9 with TRBJ2-7, with D possibly being TRBD1 (5 bases). Per the germline V gene, CDR1 is SGDLS and CDR2 is YYNGEE. Trimming removed 0 bases from V and 5 bases from J, with 12 bases in between. This CDR3 comprises 14 residues. CDR3 protein: CASSVEVWGHEQYF. The CDR3 nucleotides read TGTGCCAGCAGCGTAGAGGTCTGGGGCCACGAGCAGTACTTC.

The chain is built from TRBV19 and TRBJ1-2; D is perhaps TRBD1 (6 bases). Germline lookup yields CDR1 LNHDA and CDR2 SQIVND (reference sequence). CDR3 size: 13 residues. V shed 7 bases and J shed 8 bases, with 17 bases lying between them. The CDR3 region has the DNA TGTGCCAGTAATCCAACCACAGGGAGCGGCTACACCTTC. Translated, it gives CASNPTTGSGYTF. The complete variable domain, with remaining parts taken from reference TRBV19 and TRBJ1-2, reads DGGITQSPKYLFRKEGQNVTLSCEQNLNHDAMYWYRQDPGQGLRLIYYSQIVNDFQKGDIAEGYSVSREKKESFPLTVTSAQKNPTAFYLCASNPTTGSGYTFGSGTRLTVV.

The J gene is TRBJ1-2, the V gene TRBV11-3; no reliable D call. Trimming stripped 8 bases from V and 4 bases from J, with 14 bases between. The CDR3 is 13 residues long. Germline CDR1 and CDR2: SGHNT and YENEEA. CDR3 DNA: TGTGCCAGCGGGAGGATCGTAATCTATGGCTACACCTTC. Translation: CASGRIVIYGYTF.

The chain combines TRBV19 with TRBJ2-2, with D tentatively TRBD2 (6 bases). CDR3 length: 14 amino acids. The V gene's germline CDR1 is LNHDA and CDR2 SQIVND (reference sequence). V lost 6 bases, J lost 5 bases, and 13 bases lay in between. CDR3: CASRGLGETGELFF. CDR3 nucleotides: TGTGCCAGTAGGGGACTGGGGGAAACCGGGGAGCTGTTTTTT.

The chain has TRBV11-2 and TRBJ1-2, with no clear D. V was shortened by 1 base and J by 1 base, with 7 bases between the two germline ends. CDR3 size: 14 residues. Looked up from germline, CDR1 is SGHAT and CDR2 is FQNNGV. As DNA, the CDR3 is TGTGCCAGCAGCTTAGTTCAGATTAACTATGGCTACACCTTC. Its translation: CASSLVQINYGYTF.

The chain uses TRBV2 and TRBJ1-1; 11 nucleotides line up with TRBD1. This CDR3 contains 14 residues. The germline V gene has CDR1 SNHLY and CDR2 FYNNEI. The junction had 5 bases not matched to a gene; V was cut back by 5 bases and J by 6 bases. DNA for the CDR3: TGTGCCAGCAGTTCCGGGACAGGGGGATCTGAAGCTTTCTTT. It codes for CASSSGTGGSEAFF.

The chain employs TRBV27 and TRBJ2-1; 15 bases agree with TRBD2. The J segment lost 0 bases and the V segment lost 4 bases, leaving 4 bases of the junction unmatched. CDR3 size: 18 residues. Germline loops: CDR1 MNHEY, CDR2 SMNVEV (reference sequence). CDR3 bases: TGTGCCAGCAGTTCGGGACTAGCGGGGGGCTACTCCTACAATGAGCAGTTCTTC. Amino acids: CASSSGLAGGYSYNEQFF.

The rearrangement links TRBV19 to TRBJ1-4; D gene uncertain. Germline V gives CDR1 LNHDA, CDR2 SQIVND (reference sequence). The CDR3 length is 14 residues. Trimming removed 5 bases at V and 4 bases at J, with 11 bases between. Here the CDR3 reads CASSPQDLNEKLFF. The CDR3 coding sequence is TGTGCCAGTAGTCCCCAGGATCTTAATGAAAAACTGTTTTTT.

The chain uses TRBV3-1 (or the pseudogene TRBV3-2) and TRBJ1-6; the D gene is possibly TRBD1 (6 bases). Per the germline V gene, CDR1 is LGHDT and CDR2 is YNNKEL (reference sequence). The CDR3 is 16 residues long. V was trimmed by 4 bases and J by 9 bases, leaving 19 bases between them. The CDR3 nucleotides are TGTGCCAGCAGCCCCTTAGGTTGGGAAGGGGGTTCACCCCTCCACTTT. It is translated as CASSPLGWEGGSPLHF.

The chain has TRBV4-1 and TRBJ1-5; 9 nucleotides agree with TRBD1. Trimming took 0 bases from V and 7 from J; bases not matched to a gene: 4. There are 15 residues in the CDR3. The germline V gene has CDR1 MGHRA and CDR2 YSYEKL. CDR3 coding DNA: TGCGCCAGCAGCCAAGAGGGACAGGGCTTCCAGCCCCAGCATTTT. Protein sequence: CASSQEGQGFQPQHF.

The chain is built from TRBV19 and TRBJ1-4, with D maybe TRBD1 (6 bases). There are 14 residues in the CDR3. Trimming took off 9 bases at V and 4 bases at J, with 15 bases between the two ends. Germline V gene lookup returns CDR1 LNHDA and CDR2 SQIVND (reference sequence). The CDR3 sequence is CASHTGRINEKLFF. The CDR3 region has the DNA TGTGCCAGCCATACAGGGCGGATTAATGAAAAACTGTTTTTT. Together with reference TRBV19 and TRBJ1-4, the CDR3 gives the full variable domain: DGGITQSPKYLFRKEGQNVTLSCEQNLNHDAMYWYRQDPGQGLRLIYYSQIVNDFQKGDIAEGYSVSREKKESFPLTVTSAQKNPTAFYLCASHTGRINEKLFFGSGTQLSVL.

The chain carries TRBV16 and TRBJ2-7; TRBD1 matches 8 bases. The CDR3 covers 14 residues. Trimming took 4 bases from V and 5 from J; bases not matched to a gene: 7. CDR1 KGHSY and CDR2 FQNENV come from the germline V gene. CDR3 sequence reads: CASSPGQGINEQYF. The CDR3 region has the DNA TGTGCCAGCAGCCCCGGACAGGGTATCAACGAGCAGTACTTC. Full variable domain (rest looked up from reference TRBV16 and TRBJ2-7): GEEVAQTPKHLVRGEGQKAKLYCAPIKGHSYVFWYQQVLKNEFKFLISFQNENVFDETGMPKERFSAKCLPNSPCSLEIQATKLEDSAVYFCASSPGQGINEQYFGPGTRLTVT.

The chain links TRBV11-2 to TRBJ2-7, with TRBD2 matching over 13 bases. V dropped 3 bases and J dropped 4; count of bases not matched to a gene: 6. Germline V gene data show CDR1 as SGHAT and CDR2 as FQNNGV. This CDR3 spans 16 amino acids. The CDR3 here is CASSFRTSGGTYEQYF. The CDR3 DNA sequence: TGTGCCAGCAGCTTCAGGACTAGCGGGGGTACGTACGAGCAGTACTTC.

V gene TRBV18 combines with J gene TRBJ2-6; 13 nucleotides agree with TRBD2. Germline CDR1 and CDR2: KGHSH and LQKENI. This CDR3 is 14 amino acids long. V shed 2 bases, J shed 18 bases, and the junction held 7 bases outside the gene matches. The CDR3 nucleotides read TGTGCCAGCTCACCAGAGGGACTAGCGGGGTCTAGGACTTTC. Encoded protein: CASSPEGLAGSRTF.

There are a few counts of this clone. The rearrangement joins TRBV11-2 to TRBJ1-2; 8 bases align to TRBD1. CDR1 and CDR2 (germline): SGHAT, FQNNGV. The CDR3 runs 14 residues. With V trimmed by 6 bases and J by 2 bases, 5 bases remained unmatched. The CDR3 region has the DNA TGTGCCAGCAGTGCCCGACAGGGGAACTATGGCTACACCTTC. This gives the protein CASSARQGNYGYTF.

The chain uses TRBV3-1 (or the pseudogene TRBV3-2) and TRBJ1-2; 9 positions agree with TRBD1. The V gene's germline CDR1 is LGHDT and CDR2 YNNKEL (reference sequence). The CDR3 has 14 residues. V was clipped by 1 base and J by 7 bases; unmatched bases: 4. The CDR3 loop reads CASSQGGDRAGYTF. For the CDR3, the DNA is TGTGCCAGCAGCCAAGGAGGGGACAGGGCTGGCTACACCTTC.

V usage is TRBV29-1 and J usage is TRBJ1-3; perhaps TRBD1 as D (5 bases). This CDR3 region has 13 residues. CDR1 is SQVTM, CDR2 ANQGSEA, per germline. V shed 6 bases and J shed 0 bases, with 9 bases lying between them. CDR3 bases: TGCAGCGTGCAGGGCCCCTCTGGAAACACCATATATTTT. Encoded protein: CSVQGPSGNTIYF.

This chain connects TRBV29-1 to TRBJ1-1, with D possibly TRBD1 on 6 matching bases. The V and J ends lost 6 bases and 0 bases respectively, with 14 bases between them. The CDR3 totals 14 residues. CDR1 is SQVTM, CDR2 ANQGSEA, per germline. The CDR3 nucleotides are TGCAGCGTAGTCCCGGGACAACTGAACACTGAAGCTTTCTTT. Encoded protein: CSVVPGQLNTEAFF.

V and J are TRBV15 and TRBJ1-3, with 8 bases identical to TRBD1. Germline CDR1 is LNHNV and CDR2 is YYDKDF (reference sequence). J lost 3 bases, V lost 3 bases, and 7 bases had no gene match. The CDR3 loop spans 16 amino acids. CDR3 DNA sequence: TGTGCCACCAGCAGGGAAACAGGGGGAGGTGGAAACACCATATATTTT. Protein sequence: CATSRETGGGGNTIYF.

This sequence joins TRBV4-1 and TRBJ1-1, with 10 bases fitting TRBD1. Losses at the gene ends were 3 bases for V and 1 base for J; bases not matched to a gene: 5. The length of the CDR3 is 16 residues. Looked up from germline, CDR1 is MGHRA and CDR2 is YSYEKL. This chain's CDR3 is CASSHPGTGANTEAFF. CDR3 nucleotide sequence: TGCGCCAGCAGCCATCCCGGGACAGGGGCGAACACTGAAGCTTTCTTT.

This clone came up once. The gene calls are TRBV4-2 and TRBJ1-4; D gene ambiguous. CDR3 length: 13 residues. Germline CDR1 and CDR2: LGHNA and YNFKEQ. V lost 0 bases, J lost 7 bases, and 6 bases lay in between. For the CDR3, the DNA is TGTGCCAGCAGCCAAGAGAGGGTTGAAAAACTGTTTTTT. Translation gives CASSQERVEKLFF.

The chain links TRBV4-2 to TRBJ1-6; D is ambiguous. Germline-derived CDR1 and CDR2 are LGHNA and YNFKEQ. This CDR3 region has 17 residues. Deletions cut 0 bases from V and 13 bases from J, with 22 bases between. The CDR3 DNA follows: TGTGCCAGCAGCCAAGATAGGAAGAACTCCCGCGGCTACCCCCTCCACTTT. It codes for CASSQDRKNSRGYPLHF.

CDR3 in DNA: TGCAGCGTTTCTACAGGGAACACTGAAGCTTTCTTT. This translates into CSVSTGNTEAFF. The chain joins TRBV29-1 to TRBJ1-1, with D perhaps matching TRBD1 (5 bases). V dropped 5 bases and J dropped 1 base, with 8 bases sitting between them. This CDR3 is 12 amino acids long. CDR1 SQVTM and CDR2 ANQGSEA come from the germline V gene. The full variable domain, completed using reference TRBV29-1 and TRBJ1-1, is SAVISQKPSRDICQRGTSLTIQCQVDSQVTMMFWYRQQPGQSLTLIATANQGSEATYESGFVIDKFPISRPNLTFSTLTVSNMSPEDSSIYLCSVSTGNTEAFFGQGTRLTVV.

The gene calls are TRBV6-4 and TRBJ2-5, with 10 nucleotides matching TRBD2. Germline V gives CDR1 MRHNA, CDR2 SNTAGT. The CDR3 is 15 amino acids. Trimming cost V 4 bases and J 4 bases; bases outside gene matches: 6. CDR3 DNA sequence: TGTGCCAGCAGTGCGAGCGGGGGGGCCGGAGAGACCCAGTACTTC. Its translation is CASSASGGAGETQYF.

This chain connects TRBV5-4 to TRBJ2-5, with TRBD1 matching over 7 bases. This CDR3 region has 14 residues. Germline CDR1 is SGHNT and CDR2 is YYREEE (reference sequence). After removal of 4 bases from V and 5 bases from J, the junction contained 8 bases not matched to a gene. The CDR3 is CASSTNRGGETQYF. CDR3 coding DNA: TGTGCCAGCAGCACGAACAGGGGTGGGGAGACCCAGTACTTC.